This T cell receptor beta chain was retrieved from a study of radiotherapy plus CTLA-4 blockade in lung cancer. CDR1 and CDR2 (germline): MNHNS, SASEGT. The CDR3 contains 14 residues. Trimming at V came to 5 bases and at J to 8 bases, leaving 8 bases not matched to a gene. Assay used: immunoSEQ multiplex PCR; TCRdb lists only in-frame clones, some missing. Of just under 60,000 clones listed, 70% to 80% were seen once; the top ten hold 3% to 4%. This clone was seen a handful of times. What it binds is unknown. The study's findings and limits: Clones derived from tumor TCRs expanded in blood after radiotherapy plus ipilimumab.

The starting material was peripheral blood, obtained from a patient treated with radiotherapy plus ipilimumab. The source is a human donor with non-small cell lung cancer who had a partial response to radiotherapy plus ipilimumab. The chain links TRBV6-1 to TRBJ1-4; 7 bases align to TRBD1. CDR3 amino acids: CASSLDRVREKLFF. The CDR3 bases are TGTGCCAGCAGTCTAGACAGGGTACGAGAAAAACTGTTTTTT.